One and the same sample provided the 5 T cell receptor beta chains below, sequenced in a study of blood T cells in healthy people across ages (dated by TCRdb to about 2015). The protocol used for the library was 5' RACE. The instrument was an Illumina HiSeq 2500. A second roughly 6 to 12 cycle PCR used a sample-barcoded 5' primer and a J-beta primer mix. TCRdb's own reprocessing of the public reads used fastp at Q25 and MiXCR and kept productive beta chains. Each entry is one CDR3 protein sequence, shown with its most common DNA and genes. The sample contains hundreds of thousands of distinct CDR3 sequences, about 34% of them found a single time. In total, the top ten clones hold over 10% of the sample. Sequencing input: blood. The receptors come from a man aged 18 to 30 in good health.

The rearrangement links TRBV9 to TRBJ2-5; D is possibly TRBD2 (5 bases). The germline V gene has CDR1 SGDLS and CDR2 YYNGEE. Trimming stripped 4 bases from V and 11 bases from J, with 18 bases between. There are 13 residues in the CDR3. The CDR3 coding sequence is TGTGCCAGCAGCTCGGGCCCTTTGTGGGAGCAGTACTTC. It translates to CASSSGPLWEQYF.

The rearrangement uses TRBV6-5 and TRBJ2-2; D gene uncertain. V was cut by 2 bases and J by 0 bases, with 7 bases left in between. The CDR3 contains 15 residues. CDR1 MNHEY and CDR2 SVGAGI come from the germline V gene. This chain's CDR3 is CASSYAVANTGELFF. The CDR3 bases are TGTGCCAGCAGTTACGCTGTGGCGAACACCGGGGAGCTGTTTTTT.

Written as DNA, the CDR3 is TGTGCCAGCAGCTTACAGGTTGTATCCTACGAGCAGTACTTC. The encoded protein is CASSLQVVSYEQYF. The chain joins TRBV5-6 to TRBJ2-7; possible D gene TRBD1, 5 bases. The germline gives CDR1 SGHDT, CDR2 YYEEEE. The CDR3 is 14 amino acids. Trimming took 2 bases from V and 1 from J, leaving 10 bases between them.

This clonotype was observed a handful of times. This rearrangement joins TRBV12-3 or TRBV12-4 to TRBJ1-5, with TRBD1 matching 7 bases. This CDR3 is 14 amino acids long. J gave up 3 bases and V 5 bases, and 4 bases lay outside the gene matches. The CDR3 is CASSLGQHNQPQHF. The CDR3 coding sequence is TGTGCCAGCAGTCTGGGACAGCACAATCAGCCCCAGCATTTT.

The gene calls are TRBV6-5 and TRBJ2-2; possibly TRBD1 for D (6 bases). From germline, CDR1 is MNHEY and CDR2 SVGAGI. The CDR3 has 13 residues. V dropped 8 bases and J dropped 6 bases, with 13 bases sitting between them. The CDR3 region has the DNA TGTGCCAGCCATGCAGGGGCAGCCGGGGAGCTGTTTTTT. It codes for CASHAGAAGELFF.